These 25 T cell receptor beta chains came from one sample sequenced in a study of T cells in Graves' hyperthyroidism and ophthalmopathy. Amplified regions were TCR beta CDR3 sequences from RNA transcripts. First-round RT-PCR with HTBI primers amplified the TCR CDR3 region. Via MiXCR, TCRdb re-called the multiplex PCR reads, giving one row per CDR3 protein. The sample records over 400,000 distinct CDR3 sequences, roughly 22% being singletons. The sample taken for sequencing was blood. The receptors derive from a woman in her sixties or seventies with Graves' ophthalmopathy.

This clonotype was recorded many times. The chain couples TRBV2 to TRBJ2-7, with TRBD1 identical over 9 bases. The germline V gene has CDR1 SNHLY and CDR2 FYNNEI. Trimming at V came to 2 bases and at J to 5 bases, leaving 10 bases not matched to a gene. The CDR3 sequence is 16 residues long. The CDR3 spells CASSELLRDREDEQYF. The CDR3 region has the DNA TGTGCCAGCAGTGAACTCCTCCGGGACAGGGAGGACGAGCAGTACTTC.

V is TRBV6-2 or TRBV6-3 and J is TRBJ1-2; possible D gene TRBD1, 6 bases. There are 13 residues in the CDR3. V lost 4 bases, J lost 4 bases, and 10 bases lay in between. Germline CDR1 reads MNHEY; CDR2 reads SVGEGT. The CDR3 loop is CASSFTGSYGYTF. The DNA for the CDR3 is TGTGCCAGCAGTTTCACAGGGTCCTATGGCTACACCTTC.

This chain links TRBV6-1 with TRBJ2-3; 9 positions match TRBD1. Germline assignment: CDR1 MNHNS and CDR2 SASEGT. The CDR3 is 13 amino acids. V shed 8 bases, J shed 6 bases, and the junction held 6 bases outside the gene matches. CDR3 sequence: CASVRDRVDTQYF. The CDR3 nucleotides read TGTGCCAGCGTCCGGGACAGGGTTGATACGCAGTATTTT.

This clonotype came up many times. This chain connects TRBV6-2 or TRBV6-3 to TRBJ2-7; 10 bases map to TRBD2. The length of the CDR3 is 15 residues. Germline loops: CDR1 MNHEY, CDR2 SVGEGT. The V gene end was trimmed by 0 bases and the J gene end by 4 bases; junction bases not matched to a gene: 3. The CDR3 is CASSYSASGSYEQYF. CDR3 bases: TGTGCCAGCAGTTACTCGGCTAGCGGGAGTTACGAGCAGTACTTC.

The chain links TRBV5-1 to TRBJ1-2; tentative D call: TRBD1 (6 bases). CDR3 size: 15 residues. Germline CDR1 SGHRS, CDR2 YFSETQ. V gave up 0 bases and J gave up 4 bases, with 13 bases separating them. As DNA, the CDR3 is TGCGCCAGCAGCTTGGTGGGGGCCGGGGGCTATGGCTACACCTTC. Translation: CASSLVGAGGYGYTF.

A few counts support this clonotype. The chain links TRBV11-2 to TRBJ2-5, with 7 positions matching TRBD2. The V and J ends lost 8 bases and 4 bases, in that order; junction bases with no gene match: 10. Per the germline V gene, CDR1 is SGHAT and CDR2 is FQNNGV. The CDR3 loop spans 14 amino acids. CDR3 bases: TGTGCCAGCTCACCAAGCGGGATCAGAGAGACCCAGTACTTC. Translation: CASSPSGIRETQYF.

In this sample, this clonotype turned up many times. The gene calls are TRBV7-9 and TRBJ1-5; D possibly corresponds to TRBD1 (6 bases). CDR1 SEHNR and CDR2 FQNEAQ come from the germline V gene (reference sequence). Between the trimmed V and J ends, which lost 6 bases and 6 bases, there was a span of 9 bases. The length of the CDR3 is 12 residues. The chain's CDR3 is CASSLQGQPQHF. CDR3 coding DNA: TGTGCCAGCAGTTTACAGGGTCAGCCCCAGCATTTT. Together with reference TRBV7-9 and TRBJ1-5, the CDR3 gives the full variable domain: DTGVSQNPRHKITKRGQNVTFRCDPISEHNRLYWYRQTLGQGPEFLTYFQNEAQLEKSRLLSDRFSAERPKGSFSTLEIQRTEQGDSAMYLCASSLQGQPQHFGDGTRLSIL.

This clonotype turned up a few times. This chain uses TRBV20-1 with TRBJ1-1; no clear D. There are 13 residues in the CDR3. From germline, CDR1 is DFQATT and CDR2 SNEGSKA (reference sequence). Between the trimmed V and J ends, which lost 5 bases and 2 bases, there was a span of 12 bases. The CDR3 DNA reads TGCAGTGCTCCGATGCCGGGCAACACTGAAGCTTTCTTT. As protein: CSAPMPGNTEAFF.

The chain has TRBV3-1 and TRBJ2-7, with TRBD2 identical over 14 bases. In germline, CDR1 is LGHDT, CDR2 YNNKEL (reference sequence). This CDR3 spans 18 amino acids. Trimming at V came to 4 bases and at J to 0 bases, leaving 8 bases not matched to a gene. CDR3 residues: CASSPTWTSGRYSYEQYF. For the CDR3, the DNA is TGTGCCAGCAGCCCCACTTGGACTAGCGGGAGGTACTCCTACGAGCAGTACTTC.

The table lists this clonotype with a few counts. The chain carries TRBV2 and TRBJ1-2; D possibly corresponds to TRBD1 (5 bases). This CDR3 is built from 11 residues. Trimming took off 6 bases at V and 7 bases at J, with 9 bases between the two ends. In germline, CDR1 is SNHLY, CDR2 FYNNEI. CDR3 nucleotides: TGTGCCAGCAGGGTGACAGCTGGCTACACCTTC. Its translation is CASRVTAGYTF. The complete variable domain, with remaining parts taken from reference TRBV2 and TRBJ1-2, reads EPEVTQTPSHQVTQMGQEVILRCVPISNHLYFYWYRQILGQKVEFLVSFYNNEISEKSEIFDDQFSVERPDGSNFTLKIRSTKLEDSAMYFCASRVTAGYTFGSGTRLTVV.

This clonotype has a count of ten or more. The chain employs TRBV7-8 and TRBJ2-1; D is unresolved. Per the germline V gene, CDR1 is SGHVS and CDR2 is FQNEAQ. The CDR3 totals 11 residues. The V end lost 0 bases, the J end lost 9 bases, and 3 bases lay between the germline ends. The DNA of the CDR3 is TGTGCCAGCAGCTTAGCGGGTGAGCAGTTCTTC. Protein: CASSLAGEQFF.

This chain connects TRBV5-4 to TRBJ2-4; TRBD2 matches 9 bases. CDR3 length equals 14 residues. Germline V gives CDR1 SGHNT, CDR2 YYREEE (reference sequence). The V gene end was trimmed by 0 bases and the J gene end by 7 bases; junction bases not matched to a gene: 2. The CDR3: CASSLAGLANIQYF. Here the CDR3 DNA reads TGTGCCAGCAGCTTGGCAGGACTAGCGAACATTCAGTACTTC.

The gene calls are TRBV28 and TRBJ2-7; D is undetermined. Germline CDR1 and CDR2: MDHEN and SYDVKM. V lost 8 bases, J lost 0 bases, and 5 bases lay in between. This CDR3 region has 11 residues. CDR3 DNA: TGTGCCAGCTTCGACTCCTACGAGCAGTACTTC. Its protein product is CASFDSYEQYF.

This clonotype has a count of ten or more. The V call is TRBV7-8, the J call TRBJ1-2; TRBD1 is a possible D gene (6 bases). The V gene lost 5 bases and the J gene lost 8 bases, with 15 bases spanning the gap. The CDR3 runs 13 residues. Germline V lookup: CDR1 SGHVS, CDR2 FQNEAQ. The CDR3 loop is CASSNPGAGGYTF. DNA of the CDR3: TGTGCCAGCAGCAACCCGGGGGCTGGGGGCTACACCTTC.

In its sample, this clonotype was seen many times. This sequence joins TRBV27 and TRBJ2-5; D unclear. V dropped 8 bases and J dropped 5 bases, with 9 bases sitting between them. The CDR3 totals 11 residues. CDR1 and CDR2 from the germline V gene are MNHEY and SMNVEV (reference sequence). CDR3 region: CASGARETQYF. CDR3 coding DNA: TGTGCCAGCGGAGCAAGGGAGACCCAGTACTTC.

In its sample, this clonotype was seen once. The rearrangement uses TRBV3-1 and TRBJ1-4; D not certain. This CDR3 region has 14 residues. The germline gives CDR1 LGHDT, CDR2 YNNKEL (reference sequence). The V and J ends lost 5 bases and 0 bases respectively, with 7 bases between them. CDR3 bases: TGTGCCAGCAGCTACGACGCAACTAATGAAAAACTGTTTTTT. Its translation: CASSYDATNEKLFF.

This clonotype was counted a few times. DNA for the CDR3: TGCAGCGTCGGAGGGACTAGCGGGAGGAACGAGCAGTTCTTC. This sequence encodes CSVGGTSGRNEQFF. The chain recombines TRBV29-1 with TRBJ2-1, with 15 bases matching TRBD2. Trimming at V came to 6 bases and at J to 10 bases, leaving 7 bases not matched to a gene. This CDR3 comprises 14 residues. Germline-derived CDR1 and CDR2 are SQVTM and ANQGSEA.

There are a few counts of this clonotype. The chain recombines TRBV19 with TRBJ1-1; no clear D gene. V was clipped by 5 bases and J by 0 bases, with 13 bases between them. CDR1 and CDR2 (germline): LNHDA, SQIVND (reference sequence). This CDR3 spans 15 amino acids. This CDR3 is CASSPWTALNTEAFF. The CDR3, as DNA: TGTGCCAGTAGTCCCTGGACCGCCCTGAACACTGAAGCTTTCTTT.

Points on this clonotype: An end of the junction differs from the germline gene, which may be a read error. The rearrangement uses TRBV12-5 and TRBJ2-1; no clear D. Germline loops: CDR1 LGHNT, CDR2 FRNRAP. This CDR3 region has 13 residues. As DNA, the CDR3 is TGTGCTAGTGCCCTTGCGGTCTACAATGAGCAGTCCTTC. Residues: CASALAVYNEQSF.

The gene calls are TRBV12-5 and TRBJ1-1, with D unclear. The CDR3 length is 12 residues. Trimming removed 1 base from V and 11 bases from J, with 11 bases in between. Germline CDR1 reads LGHNT; CDR2 reads FRNRAP. The CDR3 coding sequence is TGTGCTAGTGGTTTGGACGGGGTGGGTGCTTTCTTT. This sequence encodes CASGLDGVGAFF.

The chain links TRBV3-1 to TRBJ2-3; D not resolved. V shed 1 base and J shed 6 bases, with 14 bases lying between them. CDR3 length equals 15 residues. Germline values: CDR1 LGHDT, CDR2 YNNKEL (reference sequence). The CDR3 nucleotides read TGTGCCAGCAGCCAAGCGGAGAGGTGGGTGGATACGCAGTATTTT. Translation gives CASSQAERWVDTQYF.

This clonotype was picked up many times. An end of the junction differs from the germline gene, which may be a read error. This rearrangement joins TRBV11-2 to TRBJ2-1, with D perhaps matching TRBD2 (5 bases). The CDR3 is 13 residues long. Germline CDR1 and CDR2: SGHAT and FQNNGV. CDR3 residues: CASSLDEGFRQFF. The CDR3 DNA follows: TGTGCCAGCAGCCTAGATGAGGGTTTCAGGCAGTTCTTC.

The V and J genes are TRBV5-5 and TRBJ2-3; TRBD1 agrees at 7 bases. Unmatched junction bases numbered 5, after V lost 2 bases and J lost 2 bases. Germline lookup yields CDR1 SGHKS and CDR2 YYEKEE (reference sequence). This CDR3 has 15 residues. The CDR3 region is CASSFSGQPTDTQYF. Written as DNA, the CDR3 is TGTGCCAGCAGCTTCTCGGGACAGCCCACAGATACGCAGTATTTT.

This clonotype was seen many times. The V call is TRBV7-8, the J call TRBJ2-1; a possible D gene is TRBD1 (6 bases). The CDR3 length is 14 residues. Per the germline V gene, CDR1 is SGHVS and CDR2 is FQNEAQ. V lost 7 bases to trimming and J lost 2 bases, with 12 bases between them. The CDR3 DNA sequence: TGTGCCAGCACAAGGGACACCGCCTACAATGAGCAGTTCTTC. Residues: CASTRDTAYNEQFF.

The sample holds many counts of this clonotype. The CDR3 here is CASAKGTRNKNTEAFF. The CDR3 nucleotides are TGTGCCAGCGCAAAGGGGACACGTAATAAGAACACTGAAGCTTTCTTT. The chain is built from TRBV6-2 or TRBV6-3 and TRBJ1-1, with D maybe TRBD1 (6 bases). V shed 8 bases and J shed 1 base, with 20 bases lying between them. CDR3 length: 16 residues. In germline, CDR1 is MNHEY, CDR2 SVGEGT.